The 26 T cell receptor beta chains below were found in one sample sequenced in a study of human T cells and chemical hapten exposure. Documented time point: patch test 2, 6 weeks after DPC sensitization. The treatment is: therapeutic diphenylcyclopropenone sensitization with weekly scalp DPC. TCRdb analysed the RACE reads with MiXCR anew, one entry per CDR3 protein. The sample has some 71,000 distinct CDR3 sequences, 10% seen once. The sequencing used whole blood, collected in connection with sensitization to the hapten diphenylcyclopropenone (DPC). Source of these receptors: a woman aged 45-65 years with alopecia areata. Some clones in this sample may be carry-over from other donors' samples.

About this clonotype itself: This may stem from a read error, because a much larger clone lies one nucleotide away. The chain couples TRBV28 to TRBJ2-3; 10 positions match TRBD2. Germline V gene sequence: CDR1 MDHEN, CDR2 SYDVKM. CDR3 length: 16 amino acids. With V trimmed by 6 bases and J by 5 bases, 11 bases remained unmatched. DNA of the CDR3: TGTGCCAGCAGACCGACTAGCGGGTTGGGTAAAGATACGCAGTATTTT. This codes for CASRPTSGLGKDTQYF. Full variable domain (remainder filled in from reference TRBV28 and TRBJ2-3): DVKVTQSSRYLVKRTGEKVFLECVQDMDHENMFWYRQDPGLGLRLIYFSYDVKMKEKGDIPEGYSVSREKKERFSLILESASTNQTSMYLCASRPTSGLGKDTQYFGPGTRLTVL.

The V gene is TRBV14, the J gene TRBJ2-1, with D uncertain. This CDR3 has 17 amino acids. V was shortened by 0 bases and J by 0 bases, with 12 bases between the two germline ends. Germline V gives CDR1 SGHDN, CDR2 FVKESK. The CDR3 protein is CASSQDYQLSSYNEQFF. CDR3 sequence (DNA): TGTGCCAGCAGCCAAGATTATCAGCTCAGCTCCTACAATGAGCAGTTCTTC.

This clonotype was seen at least ten times. The chain employs TRBV3-1 and TRBJ2-7; D may be TRBD1 (6 bases). Germline V CDR1 and CDR2: LGHDT, YNNKEL (reference sequence). The CDR3 extends over 15 amino acids. V was clipped by 2 bases and J by 6 bases, with 17 bases between them. The CDR3 DNA follows: TGTGCCAGCAGCCAACTTAACCCAGGGGTCAGCGAGCAGTACTTC. Its protein product is CASSQLNPGVSEQYF.

This clonotype has a count of ten or more. The chain uses TRBV4-2 and TRBJ2-3, with 13 nucleotides matching TRBD2. CDR1 and CDR2 from the germline V gene are LGHNA and YNFKEQ. The CDR3 runs to 16 residues. With V trimmed by 5 bases and J by 4 bases, 6 bases remained unmatched. The CDR3 reads CASSKPGLAGPDTQYF. CDR3 DNA sequence: TGTGCCAGCAGCAAACCGGGACTAGCGGGACCAGATACGCAGTATTTT.

This clonotype was recorded at least ten times. J is TRBJ2-2 and V is TRBV5-1, with D unresolved. The CDR3 is made up of 15 amino acids. Trimming took 3 bases from V and 0 from J, leaving 9 bases between them. Germline V gene lookup returns CDR1 SGHRS and CDR2 YFSETQ. The CDR3 is CASSSGIANTGELFF. The CDR3 region has the DNA TGCGCCAGCAGCTCTGGCATAGCGAACACCGGGGAGCTGTTTTTT.

This clonotype has a count of ten or more. The chain joins TRBV12-3 or TRBV12-4 to TRBJ1-4, with D perhaps TRBD1 (5 bases). The CDR3 has 14 amino acids. V lost 2 bases and J 6 bases, leaving 10 bases between the germline ends. CDR3 sequence (DNA): TGTGCCAGCAGTTTAAGAATGACAGATGAAAAACTGTTTTTT. Its protein product is CASSLRMTDEKLFF.

This clonotype was observed a few times. The chain joins TRBV7-9 to TRBJ1-1, with a possible D match to TRBD1 (5 bases). The CDR3 has 15 residues. V was shortened by 5 bases and J by 2 bases, with 15 bases between the two germline ends. CDR1 is SEHNR, CDR2 FQNEAQ, per germline (reference sequence). DNA of the CDR3: TGTGCCAGCAGCCGTACAAGGACACCTAACACTGAAGCTTTCTTT. This encodes CASSRTRTPNTEAFF.

This clonotype has a count of ten or more. The chain joins TRBV3-1 to TRBJ2-1, with TRBD2 as a possible D gene (6 bases). V gave up 0 bases and J gave up 6 bases, with 15 bases separating them. This CDR3 spans 16 amino acids. From germline, CDR1 is LGHDT and CDR2 YNNKEL (reference sequence). Here the CDR3 DNA reads TGTGCCAGCAGCCAAGATCCAGGGACTGGAGGCAATGAGCAGTTCTTC. This encodes CASSQDPGTGGNEQFF.

This clonotype was detected only a few times. This chain links TRBV12-3 or TRBV12-4 with TRBJ2-3, with unresolved D. CDR3 length: 15 residues. Trimming removed 3 bases at V and 4 bases at J, with 14 bases between. CDR3 DNA: TGTGCCAGCAGTTTTATGTCAGGTCGAGCAGATACGCAGTATTTT. Protein sequence: CASSFMSGRADTQYF.

This clonotype was counted ten times or more. The rearrangement links TRBV29-1 to TRBJ2-2, with TRBD1 as a possible D gene (6 bases). CDR1 is SQVTM and CDR2 is ANQGSEA in the germline V gene. Trimming took off 6 bases at V and 4 bases at J, with 15 bases between the two ends. The CDR3 is 14 residues long. CDR3 nucleotide sequence: TGCAGCGTCGCTCAGGGGTCGGGCACCGGGGAGCTGTTTTTT. Translation gives CSVAQGSGTGELFF.

There are many counts of this clonotype. V gene TRBV29-1 combines with J gene TRBJ1-1; 12 bases are shared with TRBD1. The CDR3 extends over 14 amino acids. V trimming: 7 bases; J trimming: 5 bases; junction bases outside the gene matches: 8. Germline V gene data show CDR1 as SQVTM and CDR2 as ANQGSEA. Here the CDR3 DNA reads TGCAGCGGTGGGACAGGGGGCGCGAAAACTGAAGCTTTCTTT. Residues: CSGGTGGAKTEAFF.

This clonotype was counted many times. The chain joins TRBV7-7 to TRBJ2-2; D uncertain. Trimming removed 6 bases from V and 6 bases from J, with 20 bases in between. This CDR3 contains 16 residues. From germline, CDR1 is SSHAT and CDR2 FNYEAQ (reference sequence). The chain's CDR3 is CASSPSPTISPGELFF. DNA of the CDR3: TGTGCCAGCAGTCCATCTCCGACAATTTCTCCCGGGGAGCTGTTTTTT.

The chain has TRBV27 and TRBJ1-2; D not resolved. Germline V gene sequence: CDR1 MNHEY, CDR2 SMNVEV (reference sequence). The CDR3 has 11 amino acids. Trimming left V 6 bases short and J 8 bases short, with 10 bases between. CDR3 bases: TGTGCCAGCAGGGGAAGGGTCGGCTACACCTTC. Translated, it gives CASRGRVGYTF.

A few counts support this clonotype. This chain links TRBV2 with TRBJ2-5; no reliable D call. Trimming shortened V by 4 bases and J by 4 bases, and 10 bases separated the two germline ends. The germline CDR1 and CDR2 sequences are SNHLY and FYNNEI. CDR3 length: 13 amino acids. The CDR3 sequence is CASSGRAPETQYF. As DNA, the CDR3 is TGTGCCAGCAGTGGGCGAGCTCCAGAGACCCAGTACTTC.

V usage is TRBV10-3 and J usage is TRBJ2-3; TRBD2 aligns across 8 bases. Germline trimming cut 4 bases from V and 5 bases from J; bases unmatched to any gene: 5. CDR3 length equals 14 residues. Germline loops: CDR1 ENHRY, CDR2 SYGVKD. CDR3 sequence (DNA): TGTGCCATCAGTGTTGGGACTAGGGAAGATACGCAGTATTTT. This gives the protein CAISVGTREDTQYF.

This clonotype appeared many times. The gene calls are TRBV15 and TRBJ1-2; a possible D gene is TRBD1 (6 bases). CDR1 LNHNV and CDR2 YYDKDF come from the germline V gene (reference sequence). This CDR3 has 15 amino acids. V shed 2 bases and J shed 8 bases, with 18 bases lying between them. In DNA, the CDR3 is TGTGCCACCAGCAGAAGCAGGGGATCGCGACAAGGCTACACCTTC. Its protein is CATSRSRGSRQGYTF.

Ten or more counts support this clonotype. The V and J genes are TRBV23-1 and TRBJ2-5, with D possibly matching TRBD1 (5 bases). TRBV23-1 is annotated as an ORF whose role is uncertain. The ends were cut back, 0 bases at V and 1 base at J, with 9 bases in the middle. The CDR3 is made up of 15 amino acids. The CDR3 coding sequence is TGCGCCAGCAGTCAATCAGGGGCAACCCAAGAGACCCAGTACTTC. This translates into CASSQSGATQETQYF.

The chain is built from TRBV28 and TRBJ2-7; TRBD1 matches at 9 bases. Per the germline V gene, CDR1 is MDHEN and CDR2 is SYDVKM. CDR3 length equals 14 residues. V gave up 2 bases and J gave up 6 bases; unmatched junction bases: 5. CDR3 nucleotides: TGTGCCAGCAGTTTACTGGGACAGGGTACCGAGCAGTACTTC. It yields the protein CASSLLGQGTEQYF.

This clonotype was observed a handful of times. This CDR3 reads CASSSGLGQFF. CDR3 nucleotides: TGTGCCAGCAGTTCTGGGTTGGGGCAGTTCTTC. This chain joins TRBV27 and TRBJ2-1, with unresolved D. Germline V gives CDR1 MNHEY, CDR2 SMNVEV (reference sequence). This CDR3 comprises 11 residues. V gave up 4 bases and J gave up 12 bases, with 10 bases separating them.

This clonotype was picked up a small number of times. The rearrangement joins TRBV2 to TRBJ2-3; D tentatively reads TRBD1 or TRBD2 (5 bases each). The CDR3 is 15 amino acids. From germline, CDR1 is SNHLY and CDR2 FYNNEI. Trimming left V 4 bases short and J 0 bases short, with 11 bases between. CDR3 amino acids: CASSAGQISTDTQYF. The CDR3 region has the DNA TGTGCCAGCAGTGCGGGGCAGATTAGCACAGATACGCAGTATTTT.

In its sample, this clonotype was seen many times. This chain joins TRBV5-4 and TRBJ2-1; D is possibly TRBD2 (6 bases). CDR1 SGHNT and CDR2 YYREEE come from the germline V gene (reference sequence). V gave up 0 bases and J gave up 6 bases, with 13 bases separating them. The CDR3 contains 15 residues. CDR3 nucleotide sequence: TGTGCCAGCAGCTTGGCCCCGGGAGTGGGCAATGAGCAGTTCTTC. As protein: CASSLAPGVGNEQFF.

This chain uses TRBV9 with TRBJ2-6, with a tentative D call TRBD2 (5 bases). The ends were cut back, 0 bases at V and 2 bases at J, with 18 bases in the middle. This CDR3 is built from 19 residues. In germline, CDR1 is SGDLS, CDR2 YYNGEE. The CDR3 loop is CASSVGVSGGAPGANVLTF. In DNA form, the CDR3 reads TGTGCCAGCAGCGTAGGCGTGAGTGGAGGAGCCCCTGGGGCCAACGTCCTGACTTTC.

V usage is TRBV28 and J usage is TRBJ2-4; the D gene is possibly TRBD1 (6 bases). Germline-derived CDR1 and CDR2 are MDHEN and SYDVKM. The CDR3 spans 16 residues. Trimming stripped 3 bases from V and 0 bases from J, with 12 bases between. The CDR3, as DNA: TGTGCCAGCAGTTTTCCAGGGGCCCAAGCCAAAAACATTCAGTACTTC. Its protein product is CASSFPGAQAKNIQYF.

CDR3 DNA sequence: TGCGCCAGCAGAGTAGCGGGAGCATCCTACGAGCAGTACTTC. Amino acids: CASRVAGASYEQYF. This chain joins TRBV5-1 and TRBJ2-7; 9 bases line up with TRBD2. Germline V lookup: CDR1 SGHRS, CDR2 YFSETQ. This CDR3 is 14 amino acids long. Trimming cost V 5 bases and J 1 base; bases outside gene matches: 4.

This clonotype was recorded at least ten times. The rearrangement links TRBV30 to TRBJ1-3; D not resolved. The germline V gene encodes CDR1 GTSNPN and CDR2 SVGIG (reference sequence). The V end was cut by 2 bases, the J end by 0 bases, with 14 bases between. The CDR3 consists of 16 residues. CDR3 protein: CAWSLNGPNSGNTIYF. CDR3 nucleotide sequence: TGTGCCTGGAGTCTCAACGGGCCCAACTCTGGAAACACCATATATTTT.

This clonotype was counted a few times. The chain combines TRBV6-5 with TRBJ2-7; the D gene is possibly TRBD2 (6 bases). The germline V gene encodes CDR1 MNHEY and CDR2 SVGAGI. Trimming removed 2 bases from V and 0 bases from J, with 14 bases in between. This CDR3 comprises 16 residues. CDR3 nucleotides: TGTGCCAGCAGTTACCGGGGGACCCCGAGCTCCTACGAGCAGTACTTC. Protein sequence: CASSYRGTPSSYEQYF.